Shown below are 9 T cell receptor beta chains from a single sample sequenced in a study of blood T cells in healthy people across ages. With a J-beta primer mix and a sample-barcoded 5' primer, a second PCR ran roughly 6 to 11 cycles. MiXCR, applied by TCRdb to the 5' RACE reads, yields one record per CDR3 protein. The sample has about 770,000 distinct CDR3 sequences, under 45% seen once. Sequences were obtained from blood. These receptor sequences come from a man in his 60s in good health.

The gene calls are TRBV25-1 and TRBJ2-1, with D hard to call. Trimming cost V 5 bases and J 6 bases, with 11 bases left between them. This CDR3 spans 13 amino acids. Germline V CDR1 and CDR2: MGHDK, SYGVNS. The CDR3 loop is CASSIALGNEQFF. In nucleotides, the CDR3 is TGTGCCAGCAGTATCGCCCTGGGCAATGAGCAGTTCTTC.

The genes are TRBV6-1 and TRBJ2-3; D might be TRBD2 (6 bases). The V end was cut by 4 bases, the J end by 7 bases, with 15 bases between. CDR1 and CDR2 from the germline V gene are MNHNS and SASEGT. CDR3 length equals 14 residues. The chain's CDR3 is CASSGASVSYTQYF. In DNA, the CDR3 is TGTGCCAGCAGTGGTGCTAGCGTATCGTATACGCAGTATTTT.

This chain links TRBV4-2 with TRBJ1-2, with D perhaps TRBD1 (6 bases). Germline V gene lookup returns CDR1 LGHNA and CDR2 YNFKEQ. Trimming pared 0 bases from V and 6 bases from J, leaving 17 bases between. This CDR3 spans 16 amino acids. The CDR3 is CASSQDQDRPLHGYTF. The CDR3 DNA reads as TGTGCCAGCAGCCAAGATCAAGACAGGCCCCTTCATGGCTACACCTTC.

V and J are TRBV7-2 and TRBJ1-5; 10 nucleotides agree with TRBD1. CDR3 length equals 15 residues. In germline, CDR1 is SGHTA, CDR2 FQGNSA. The V segment lost 3 bases and the J segment 7 bases; nucleotides outside the gene matches: 6. CDR3 residues: CASSLADRGGQPQHF. The CDR3 nucleotides read TGTGCCAGCAGCTTGGCGGACAGGGGGGGACAGCCCCAGCATTTT.

The chain recombines TRBV9 with TRBJ2-7; D unresolved. In germline, CDR1 is SGDLS, CDR2 YYNGEE. Trimming took 1 base from V and 2 from J, leaving 7 bases between them. The CDR3 sequence is 13 residues long. This CDR3 is CASSVTPTYEQYF. The CDR3, as DNA: TGTGCCAGCAGCGTAACACCGACCTACGAGCAGTACTTC.

The chain combines TRBV7-2 with TRBJ2-4, with TRBD2 as a possible D gene (8 bases). Trimming took 9 bases from V and 10 from J, leaving 22 bases between them. Germline loops: CDR1 SGHTA, CDR2 FQGNSA. The CDR3 contains 14 residues. The CDR3 nucleotides are TGTGCCAGAAGCCCGGGAGGGGGCTACGGGATTCAGTACTTC. Residues: CARSPGGGYGIQYF.

J is TRBJ2-5 and V is TRBV15; D is perhaps TRBD1 or TRBD2 (5 bases each). V was cut by 0 bases and J by 5 bases, with 13 bases left in between. Germline assignment: CDR1 LNHNV and CDR2 YYDKDF (reference sequence). CDR3 length: 15 residues. The CDR3 DNA reads TGTGCCACCAGCAGAGATCGGGGCTTGGGGGAGACCCAGTACTTC. It encodes CATSRDRGLGETQYF. The variable domain in full, with the rest retrieved from reference TRBV15 and TRBJ2-5, is DAMVIQNPRYQVTQFGKPVTLSCSQTLNHNVMYWYQQKSSQAPKLLFHYYDKDFNNEADTPDNFQSRRPNTSFCFLDIRSPGLGDTAMYLCATSRDRGLGETQYFGPGTRLLVL.

This chain joins TRBV10-3 and TRBJ2-5; possible D gene TRBD1, 6 bases. Trimming removed 10 bases at V and 3 bases at J, with 15 bases between. The CDR3 contains 13 residues. Germline assignment: CDR1 ENHRY and CDR2 SYGVKD. This CDR3 reads CATTGTNKETQYF. CDR3 sequence (DNA): TGTGCCACCACCGGGACAAACAAAGAGACCCAGTACTTC.

To note about this clonotype: A much bigger clone sits one base away, suggesting this may be a read error. The V and J genes are TRBV29-1 and TRBJ2-5; 9 nucleotides align to TRBD2. Gene TRBJ2-1 matches the end of the DNA better, so the J call may be wrong. The CDR3 is 14 residues long. Germline CDR1 and CDR2: SQVTM and ANQGSEA. The CDR3 region has the DNA TGCAGCGTTGAAGAGTGGACTAGCGAAGAGACCCAGTTCTTC. Protein sequence: CSVEEWTSEETQFF.